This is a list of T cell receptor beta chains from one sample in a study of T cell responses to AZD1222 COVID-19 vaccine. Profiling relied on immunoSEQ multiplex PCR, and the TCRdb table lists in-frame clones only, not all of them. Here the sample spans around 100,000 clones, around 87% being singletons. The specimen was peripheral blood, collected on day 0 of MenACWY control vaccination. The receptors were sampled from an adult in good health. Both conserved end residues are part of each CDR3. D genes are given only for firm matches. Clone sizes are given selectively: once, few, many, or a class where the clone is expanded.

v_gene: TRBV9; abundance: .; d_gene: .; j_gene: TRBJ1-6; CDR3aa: CASSVGGTNSPLHF; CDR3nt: TGTGCCAGCAGCGTAGGGGGTACTAATTCACCCCTCCACTTT
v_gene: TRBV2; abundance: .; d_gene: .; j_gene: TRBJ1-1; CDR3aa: CASAGSGTHSMMNTEAFF; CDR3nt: TGTGCCAGCGCCGGGTCGGGGACTCACTCTATGATGAACACTGAAGCTTTCTTT
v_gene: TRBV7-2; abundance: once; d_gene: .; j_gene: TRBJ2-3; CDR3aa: CASSLARADSTDTQYF; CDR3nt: TGTGCCAGCAGCTTAGCTCGAGCGGATTCCACAGATACGCAGTATTTT
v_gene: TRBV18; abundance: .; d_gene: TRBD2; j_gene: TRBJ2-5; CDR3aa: CASSPSLAGAETQYF; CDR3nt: TGTGCCAGCTCACCAAGCTTAGCGGGGGCGGAGACCCAGTACTTC
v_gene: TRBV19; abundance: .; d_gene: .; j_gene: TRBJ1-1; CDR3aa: CASSLTVMNTEAFF; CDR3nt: TGTGCCAGTAGCCTGACAGTCATGAACACTGAAGCTTTCTTT
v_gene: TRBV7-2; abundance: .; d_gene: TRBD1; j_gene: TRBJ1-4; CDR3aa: CASSSGVGGSNEKLFF; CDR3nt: TGTGCCAGCAGCTCCGGCGTAGGGGGCTCTAATGAAAAACTGTTTTTT
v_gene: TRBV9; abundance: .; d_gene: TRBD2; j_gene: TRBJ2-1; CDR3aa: CASAMGLAVNEQFF; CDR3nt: TGTGCCAGCGCCATGGGACTAGCGGTCAATGAGCAGTTCTTC
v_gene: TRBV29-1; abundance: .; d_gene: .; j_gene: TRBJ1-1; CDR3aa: CSVVRPDTEAFF; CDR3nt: TGCAGCGTTGTGCGACCCGACACTGAAGCTTTCTTT
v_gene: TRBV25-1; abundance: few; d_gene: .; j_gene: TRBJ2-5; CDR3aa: CASSEFSGARSGETQYF; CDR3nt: TGTGCCAGCAGTGAATTTTCTGGGGCGCGCTCAGGGGAGACCCAGTACTTC
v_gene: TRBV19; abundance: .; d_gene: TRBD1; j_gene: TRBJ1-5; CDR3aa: CASCGFRQGSYQPQHF; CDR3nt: TGTGCCAGTTGTGGCTTTAGACAGGGCTCGTATCAGCCCCAGCATTTT
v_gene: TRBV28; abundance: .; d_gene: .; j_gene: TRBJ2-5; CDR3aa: CASSLSVTRGTQYF; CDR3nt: TGTGCCAGCAGTTTGTCGGTGACCAGAGGGACCCAGTACTTC
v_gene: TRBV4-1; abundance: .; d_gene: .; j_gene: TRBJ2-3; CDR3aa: CASSPVPAESTDTQYF; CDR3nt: TGCGCCAGCAGCCCAGTTCCAGCGGAGAGCACAGATACGCAGTATTTT
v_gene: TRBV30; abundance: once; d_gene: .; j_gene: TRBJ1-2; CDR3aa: CAWSVWSVVLLNYGYTF; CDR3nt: TGTGCCTGGAGTGTATGGTCCGTAGTGCTACTTAACTATGGCTACACCTTC
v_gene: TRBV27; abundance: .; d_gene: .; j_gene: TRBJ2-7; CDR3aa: CASRGTGMTTYEQYF; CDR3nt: TGTGCCAGCAGAGGAACAGGGATGACGACCTACGAGCAGTACTTC
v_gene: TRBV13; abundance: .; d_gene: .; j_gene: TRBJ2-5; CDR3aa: CASGLQFEETQYF; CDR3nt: TGTGCCAGCGGACTACAGTTTGAGGAGACCCAGTACTTC
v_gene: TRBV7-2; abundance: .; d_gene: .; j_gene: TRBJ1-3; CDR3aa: CASSLSRLESGNTIYF; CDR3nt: TGTGCCAGCAGCTTATCTCGCCTGGAGTCTGGAAACACCATATATTTT
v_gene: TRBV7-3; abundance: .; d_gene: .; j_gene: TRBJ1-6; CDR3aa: CASSPRARGNNSPLHF; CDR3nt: TGTGCCAGCAGCCCTCGGGCGAGGGGGAATAATTCACCCCTCCACTTT
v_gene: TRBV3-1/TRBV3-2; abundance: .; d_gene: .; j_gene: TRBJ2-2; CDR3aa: CASSQDTVRGELFF; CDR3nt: TGTGCCAGCAGCCAAGATACCGTTCGCGGGGAGCTGTTTTTT
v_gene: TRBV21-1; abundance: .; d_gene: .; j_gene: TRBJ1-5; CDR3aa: CASTRPGNQPQHF; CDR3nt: TGTGCCAGCACTCGGCCAGGCAATCAGCCCCAGCATTTT
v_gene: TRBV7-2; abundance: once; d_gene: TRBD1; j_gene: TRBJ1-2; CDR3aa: CASSPPGDRAYGYTF; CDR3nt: TGTGCCAGCAGCCCACCCGGGGACAGGGCCTATGGCTACACCTTC
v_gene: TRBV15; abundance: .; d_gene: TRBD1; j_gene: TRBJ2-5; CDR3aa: CATSRATGGGETQYF; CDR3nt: TGTGCCACCAGCAGAGCGACAGGGGGCGGGGAGACCCAGTACTTC
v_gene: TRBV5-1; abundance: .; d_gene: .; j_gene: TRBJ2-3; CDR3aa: CASSLGESTDTQYF; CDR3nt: TGCGCCAGCAGCTTGGGGGAATCCACAGATACGCAGTATTTT
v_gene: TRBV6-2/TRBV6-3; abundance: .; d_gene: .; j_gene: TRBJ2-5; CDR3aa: CASSYSWGETQYF; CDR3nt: TGTGCCAGCAGTTACTCGTGGGGCGAGACCCAGTACTTC
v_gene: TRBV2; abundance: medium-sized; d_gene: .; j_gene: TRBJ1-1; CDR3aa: CASRGEGPDTEAFF; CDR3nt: TGTGCCAGCAGGGGCGAGGGCCCAGATACTGAAGCTTTCTTT
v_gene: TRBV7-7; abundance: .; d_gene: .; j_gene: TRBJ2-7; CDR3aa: CASSLAWGETYEQYF; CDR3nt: TGTGCTAGCAGCTTAGCGTGGGGGGAGACCTACGAGCAGTACTTC
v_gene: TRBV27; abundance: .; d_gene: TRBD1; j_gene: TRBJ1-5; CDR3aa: CASKPQGANQPQHF; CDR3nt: TGTGCCAGCAAACCACAGGGGGCAAATCAGCCCCAGCATTTT
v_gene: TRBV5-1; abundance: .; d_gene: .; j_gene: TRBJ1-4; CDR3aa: CASSLGRNEKLFF; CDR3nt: TGCGCCAGCAGCTTGGGTCGGAATGAAAAACTGTTTTTT
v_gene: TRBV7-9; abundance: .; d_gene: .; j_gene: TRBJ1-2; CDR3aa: CATTGSANYGYTF; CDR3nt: TGTGCCACCACTGGGTCGGCTAACTATGGCTACACCTTC
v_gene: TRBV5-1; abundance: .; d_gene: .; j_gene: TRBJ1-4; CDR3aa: CASSSSGPNEKLFF; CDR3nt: TGCGCCAGCAGCTCCTCCGGACCGAATGAAAAACTGTTTTTT
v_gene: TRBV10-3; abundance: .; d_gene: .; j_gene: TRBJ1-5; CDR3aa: CAISSHPTRSNQPQHF; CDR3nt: TGTGCCATCAGCTCTCACCCGACAAGAAGCAATCAGCCCCAGCATTTT
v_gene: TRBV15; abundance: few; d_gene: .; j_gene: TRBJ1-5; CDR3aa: CATSVTPSGNQPQHF; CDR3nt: TGTGCCACCAGCGTGACACCATCTGGCAATCAGCCCCAGCATTTT
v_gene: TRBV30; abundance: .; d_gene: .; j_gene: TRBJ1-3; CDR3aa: CAWSWGADGNTIYF; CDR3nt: TGTGCCTGGAGTTGGGGGGCTGACGGAAACACCATATATTTT
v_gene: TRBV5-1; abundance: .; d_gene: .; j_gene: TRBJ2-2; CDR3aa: CASSLAGVSGDDTGELFF; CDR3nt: TGCGCCAGCAGCTTGGCCGGGGTCTCAGGGGATGACACCGGGGAGCTGTTTTTT
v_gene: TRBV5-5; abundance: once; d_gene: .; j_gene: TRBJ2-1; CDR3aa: CASSLRLPGGNEQFF; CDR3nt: TGTGCCAGCAGCTTGCGTCTACCCGGAGGCAATGAGCAGTTCTTC
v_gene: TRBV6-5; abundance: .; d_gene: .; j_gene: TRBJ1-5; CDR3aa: CASSTGLSNQPQHF; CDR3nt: TGTGCCAGCAGCACAGGTCTTAGCAATCAGCCCCAGCATTTT
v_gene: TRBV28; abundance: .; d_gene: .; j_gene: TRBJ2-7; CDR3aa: CASSLVPDVGYEQYF; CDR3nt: TGTGCCAGCAGTTTGGTCCCGGACGTGGGCTACGAGCAGTACTTC